This TCR beta chain was obtained from a study of T cells after somatic rescue of genetic block (TCRdb year 2020). The study in broad terms: The study assessed how robust, over the long term, a T-cell system was when the system had developed through somatic rescue of a genetic block in T-cell development.

Notes on this clone: Its antigen is not yet known. The record has no base qualities; no much larger clone is one base away.

The CDR3 sequence holds 15 residues, the cysteine and phenylalanine included. The entry retains the CDR3 DNA only, 45 bases that are in frame from base 1. The junction carries 18 bases between V and J, which are trimmed by 9 bases and 1 base respectively. From a lookup of the germline V gene (reference sequence), CDR1 and CDR2 are LNHDA and SQIVND. Libraries were constructed by the immunoSEQ multiplex PCR assay. TCRdb took this table from immuneACCESS and kept in-frame rearrangements with V and J called. Such tables lack part of the clones; where checked against another copy, unresolved V genes explain under half of the gap, and the rest is unexplained. The sample table records more than 10,000 clones; 73% of these occur just once. The ten largest clones take up around 20% of the sample.

The sequencing sample was made of peripheral blood mononuclear cells (PBMCs). This sequence originates from a boy younger than 18. Rearrangement joined TRBV19 to TRBJ1-1; TRBD1 is possibly the D segment (6 matching bases). CDR3 reads: CASSRGRTSNTEAFF. The nucleotide sequence is given as TGTGCCAGCTCCAGGGGCAGGACCTCGAACACTGAAGCTTTCTTT.